Reported below is one T cell receptor beta chain. Its antigen is not known. Chronic pancreatitis tissue was collected during total pancreatectomy with islet autotransplantation. Genomic DNA was extracted directly from bulk pancreas tissue without T cell sorting. The sample is drawn from a study of immune characteristics of hereditary and idiopathic chronic pancreatitis. Only in-frame clones appear in the TCRdb table, and some are missing; sequencing was by immunoSEQ multiplex PCR. The table includes 9,000 to 10,000 clones, 70% to 80% detected once. CDR3 size: 15 residues. Germline values: CDR1 MNHEY, CDR2 SVGEGT. Trimming removed 2 bases at V and 4 bases at J, with 11 bases between. The study, taken as a whole, reports: TCRbeta diversity rose and clonality fell in both pancreatitis groups versus controls.

The gene calls are TRBV6-2 or TRBV6-3 and TRBJ2-2; the D gene is possibly TRBD1 (5 bases). This clonotype was obtained from a human donor with chronic pancreatitis. The source material was pancreas tissue with idiopathic chronic pancreatitis. CDR3 DNA: TGTGCCAGCAGTTACAGGTCAGGGCTCACCGGGGAGCTGTTTTTT. This sequence encodes CASSYRSGLTGELFF.